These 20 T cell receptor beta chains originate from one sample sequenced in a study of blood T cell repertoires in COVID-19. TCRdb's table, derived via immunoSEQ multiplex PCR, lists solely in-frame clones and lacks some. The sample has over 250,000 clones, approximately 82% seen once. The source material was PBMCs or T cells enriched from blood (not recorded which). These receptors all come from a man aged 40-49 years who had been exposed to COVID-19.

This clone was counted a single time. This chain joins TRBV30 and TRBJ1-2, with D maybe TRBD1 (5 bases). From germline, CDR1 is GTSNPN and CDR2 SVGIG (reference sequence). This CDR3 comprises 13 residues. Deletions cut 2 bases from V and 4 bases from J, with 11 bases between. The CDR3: CAWSLGLPYGYTF. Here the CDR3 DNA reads TGTGCCTGGAGTCTGGGACTCCCCTATGGCTACACCTTC.

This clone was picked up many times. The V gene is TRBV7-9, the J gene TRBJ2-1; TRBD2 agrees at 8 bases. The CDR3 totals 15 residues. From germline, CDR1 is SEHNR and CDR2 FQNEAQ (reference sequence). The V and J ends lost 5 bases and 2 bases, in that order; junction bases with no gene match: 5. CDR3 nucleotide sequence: TGTGCCAGCAGCCCCGGGGGGGGGACCTACAATGAGCAGTTCTTC. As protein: CASSPGGGTYNEQFF.

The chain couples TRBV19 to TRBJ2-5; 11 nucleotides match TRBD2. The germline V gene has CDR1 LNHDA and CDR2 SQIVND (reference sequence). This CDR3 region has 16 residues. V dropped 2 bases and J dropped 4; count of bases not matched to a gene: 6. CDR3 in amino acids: CASSISGSGRGETQYF. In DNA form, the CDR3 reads TGTGCCAGTAGTATAAGTGGTAGCGGGAGGGGAGAGACCCAGTACTTC.

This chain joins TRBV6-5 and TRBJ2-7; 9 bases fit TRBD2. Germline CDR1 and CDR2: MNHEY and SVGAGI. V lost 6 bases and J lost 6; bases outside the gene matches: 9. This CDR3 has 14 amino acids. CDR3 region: CASSPHGTSTEQYF. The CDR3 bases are TGTGCCAGCAGCCCCCACGGGACTAGCACCGAGCAGTACTTC.

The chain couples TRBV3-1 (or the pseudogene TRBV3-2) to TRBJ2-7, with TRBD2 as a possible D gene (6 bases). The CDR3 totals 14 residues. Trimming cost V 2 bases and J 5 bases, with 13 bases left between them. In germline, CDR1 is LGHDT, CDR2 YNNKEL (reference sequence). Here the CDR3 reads CASSQLRDSHEQYF. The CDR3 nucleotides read TGTGCCAGCAGCCAACTCCGGGACTCACACGAGCAGTACTTC.

The CDR3 protein is CASSQELRGTSSKETQYF. CDR3 coding DNA: TGCGCCAGCAGCCAAGAGCTAAGGGGGACTAGCAGCAAAGAGACCCAGTACTTC. The chain combines TRBV4-1 with TRBJ2-5; 9 bases are shared with TRBD2. The CDR3 consists of 18 residues. The germline V gene has CDR1 MGHRA and CDR2 YSYEKL. After removal of 0 bases from V and 3 bases from J, the junction contained 11 bases not matched to a gene.

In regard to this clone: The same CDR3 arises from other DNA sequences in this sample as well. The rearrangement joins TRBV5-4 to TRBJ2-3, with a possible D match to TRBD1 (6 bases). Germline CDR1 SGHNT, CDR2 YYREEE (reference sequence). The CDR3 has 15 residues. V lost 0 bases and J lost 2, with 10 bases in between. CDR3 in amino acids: CASSLVGGATDTQYF. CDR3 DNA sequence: TGTGCCAGCAGCTTGGTAGGGGGAGCCACAGATACGCAGTATTTT. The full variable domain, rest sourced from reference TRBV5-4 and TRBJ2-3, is ETGVTQSPTHLIKTRGQQVTLRCSSQSGHNTVSWYQQALGQGPQFIFQYYREEENGRGNFPPRFSGLQFPNYSSELNVNALELDDSALYLCASSLVGGATDTQYFGPGTRLTVL.

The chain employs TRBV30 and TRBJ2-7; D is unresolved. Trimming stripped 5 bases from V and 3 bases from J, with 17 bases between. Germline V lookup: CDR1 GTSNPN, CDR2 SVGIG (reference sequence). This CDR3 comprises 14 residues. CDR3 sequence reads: CAWGSQLPVYEQYF. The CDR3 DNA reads TGTGCCTGGGGTTCGCAGTTACCTGTCTACGAGCAGTACTTC.

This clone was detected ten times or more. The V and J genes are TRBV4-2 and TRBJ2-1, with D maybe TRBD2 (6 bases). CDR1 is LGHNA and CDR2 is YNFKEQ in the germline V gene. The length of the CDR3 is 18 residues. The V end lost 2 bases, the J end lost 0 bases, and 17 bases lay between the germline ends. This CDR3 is CASSQTRGSGGSYNEQFF. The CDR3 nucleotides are TGTGCCAGCAGCCAAACTAGGGGTAGCGGAGGCTCCTACAATGAGCAGTTCTTC.

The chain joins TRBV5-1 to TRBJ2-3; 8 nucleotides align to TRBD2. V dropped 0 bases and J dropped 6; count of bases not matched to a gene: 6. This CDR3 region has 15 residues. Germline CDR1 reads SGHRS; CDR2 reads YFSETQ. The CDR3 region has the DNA TGCGCCAGCAGCTTGGCGGCGGGAGGATCCGATACGCAGTATTTT. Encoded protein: CASSLAAGGSDTQYF.

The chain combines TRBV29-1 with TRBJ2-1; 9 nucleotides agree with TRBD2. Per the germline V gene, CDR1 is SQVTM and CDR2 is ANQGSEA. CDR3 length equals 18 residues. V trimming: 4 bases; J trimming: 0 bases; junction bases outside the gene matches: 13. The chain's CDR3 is CSVGGPDLAGSSYNEQFF. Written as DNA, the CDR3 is TGCAGCGTTGGGGGGCCTGACCTAGCGGGAAGCTCCTACAATGAGCAGTTCTTC.

The CDR3, as DNA: TGCGCCAGCAGCCAACCCCGACAGGCCGCTAACTATGGCTACACCTTC. Its protein product is CASSQPRQAANYGYTF. The rearrangement uses TRBV4-1 and TRBJ1-2, with D possibly being TRBD1 (6 bases). The germline V gene has CDR1 MGHRA and CDR2 YSYEKL. The CDR3 sequence is 16 residues long. The V end lost 2 bases, the J end lost 0 bases, and 13 bases lay between the germline ends.

The CDR3 sequence is CASTSGSISATNTGELFF. The CDR3 nucleotides are TGTGCCTCTACTAGCGGGAGTATCTCCGCTACGAACACCGGGGAGCTGTTTTTT. The V gene is TRBV30, the J gene TRBJ2-2, with 11 bases aligning to TRBD2. The length of the CDR3 is 18 residues. The germline gives CDR1 GTSNPN, CDR2 SVGIG (reference sequence). V lost 7 bases, J lost 0 bases, and 13 bases stayed unmatched. Together with reference TRBV30 and TRBJ2-2, the CDR3 gives the full variable domain: SQTIHQWPATLVQPVGSPLSLECTVEGTSNPNLYWYRQAAGRGLQLLFYSVGIGQISSEVPQNLSASRPQDRQFILSSKKLLLSDSGFYLCASTSGSISATNTGELFFGEGSRLTVL.

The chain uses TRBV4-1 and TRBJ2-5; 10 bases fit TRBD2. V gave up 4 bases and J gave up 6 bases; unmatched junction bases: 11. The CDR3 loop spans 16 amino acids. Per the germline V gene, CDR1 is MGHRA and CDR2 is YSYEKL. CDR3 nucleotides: TGCGCCAGCAGCCGCTTACAGCGGGAGGGCCTAAAGACCCAGTACTTC. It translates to CASSRLQREGLKTQYF.

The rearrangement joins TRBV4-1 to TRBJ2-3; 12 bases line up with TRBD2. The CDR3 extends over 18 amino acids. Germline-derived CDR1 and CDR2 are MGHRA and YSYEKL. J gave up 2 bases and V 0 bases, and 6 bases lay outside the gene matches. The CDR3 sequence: CASSQEVASGRVTDTQYF. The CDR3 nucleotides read TGCGCCAGCAGCCAAGAAGTGGCTAGCGGGAGGGTCACAGATACGCAGTATTTT.

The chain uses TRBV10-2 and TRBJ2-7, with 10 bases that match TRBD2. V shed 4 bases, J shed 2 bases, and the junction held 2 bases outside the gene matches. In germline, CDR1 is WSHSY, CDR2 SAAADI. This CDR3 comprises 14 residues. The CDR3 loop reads CASSGGTSAYEQYF. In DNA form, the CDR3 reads TGCGCCAGCAGTGGCGGGACTAGCGCCTACGAGCAGTACTTC.

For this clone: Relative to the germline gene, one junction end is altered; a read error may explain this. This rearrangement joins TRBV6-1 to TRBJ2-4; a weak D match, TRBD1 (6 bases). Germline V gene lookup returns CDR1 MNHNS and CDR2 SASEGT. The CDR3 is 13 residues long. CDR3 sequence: CASSEAGAARPLF. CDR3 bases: TGTGCCAGCAGTGAAGCGGGGGCCGCTCGACCTCTTTTC.

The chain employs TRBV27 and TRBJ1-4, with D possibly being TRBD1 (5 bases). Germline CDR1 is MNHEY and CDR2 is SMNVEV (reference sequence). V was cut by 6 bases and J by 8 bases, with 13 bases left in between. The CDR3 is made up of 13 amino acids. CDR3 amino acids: CASSQAGGEKLFF. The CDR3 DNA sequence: TGTGCCAGCAGCCAGGCGGGGGGAGAAAAACTGTTTTTT.

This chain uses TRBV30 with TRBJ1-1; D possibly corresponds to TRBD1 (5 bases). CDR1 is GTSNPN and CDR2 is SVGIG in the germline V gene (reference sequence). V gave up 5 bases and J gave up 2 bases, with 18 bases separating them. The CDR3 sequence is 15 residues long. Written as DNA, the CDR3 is TGTGCCTGGGGCCGGGGCGGGGGGTTTAACACTGAAGCTTTCTTT. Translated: CAWGRGGGFNTEAFF. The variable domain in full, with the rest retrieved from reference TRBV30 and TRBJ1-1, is SQTIHQWPATLVQPVGSPLSLECTVEGTSNPNLYWYRQAAGRGLQLLFYSVGIGQISSEVPQNLSASRPQDRQFILSSKKLLLSDSGFYLCAWGRGGGFNTEAFFGQGTRLTVV.

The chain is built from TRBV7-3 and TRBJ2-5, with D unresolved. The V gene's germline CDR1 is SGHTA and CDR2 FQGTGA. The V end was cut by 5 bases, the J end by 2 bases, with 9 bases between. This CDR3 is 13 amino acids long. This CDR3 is CASSRGQQETQYF. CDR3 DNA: TGTGCCAGCAGCAGAGGTCAGCAAGAGACCCAGTACTTC. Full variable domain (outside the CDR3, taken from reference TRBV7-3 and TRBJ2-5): GAGVSQTPSNKVTEKGKYVELRCDPISGHTALYWYRQSLGQGPEFLIYFQGTGAADDSGLPNDRFFAVRPEGSVSTLKIQRTERGDSAVYLCASSRGQQETQYFGPGTRLLVL.